This T cell receptor beta chain is drawn from a study of shared clonotypes between healthy human individuals (dated by TCRdb to 2019 to 2021). About the study as a whole: Two women and a few men aged 18 to 49 years were included in the cohort. For each donor, CD4 naive and CD4 memory were each given three plates, CD8 naive was given two plates, and CD8 memory was given one plate. The study deeply sequenced blood TCR repertoires of several healthy adults to estimate repertoire size and the extent of clonotype sharing between individuals. To increase sequencing depth and limit assay-specific biases, different laboratories used diverse techniques to prepare libraries and sequence TCR repertoires. Leukapheresis yielded between about 0.8 and 9.5 billion PBMCs per donor.

With respect to this clone: The target of this receptor is not known. Within one base of it there is no much larger clone, and no base qualities were kept.

V is pruned by 2 bases and J by 2 bases, leaving 6 bases of the junction without a gene match. From a lookup of the germline V gene (reference sequence), CDR1 and CDR2 are GTSNPN and SVGIG. From cysteine to phenylalanine, the CDR3 is 16 amino acids long. The retained sequence is limited to the CDR3, 48 bases, with the frame set at the first base. TCR CDR3 regions were amplified from genomic DNA by multiplex PCR using the deep immunoSEQ assay. Extracted genomic DNA from each cell subset was spread evenly across all wells of several immunoSEQ 96-well plates, with each plate serving as a replicate. For sorted subsets, about 0.2 ug genomic DNA, equal to tens of thousands of T cell genomes, was loaded into each replicate PCR. Purified libraries were measured with a Qubit 3.0 fluorometer, size-checked on a Bioanalyzer 2100, and measured again with the KAPA Library Quantification kit. Every immunoSEQ 96-well plate was sequenced on a dedicated single-read 150-cycle Illumina NextSeq 550 flow cell. The authors' pipeline ran thus. Because only junctional sequences without quality scores were contained in the immunoSEQ output, filtering matching that applied to full-length reads could not be performed. Sequences were annotated with PyIR, a Python wrapper for IgBLAST v1.9, and V/J genes and CDR3 were assigned using IMGT germline references. Reads were filtered out if the reads had weak V/J assignments (E-value above 1e-6), no CDR3, stop codons, out-of-frame junctions, or ambiguous translated residues. V3J clonotypes were defined as sequences sharing an identical inferred V gene, J gene, and CDR3 amino acid sequence. Percentage overlap between repertoires was calculated by dividing the number of shared unique clonotypes by the size of the smaller repertoire. Richness of each repertoire was evaluated using RTK rarefaction, the Chao1 estimator, and Recon v2.1 estimates of unobserved clonotypes. For all TCRbeta clonotypes obtained by the gDNA method from a few donors, generation probabilities were computed with OLGA. TCRdb's version of the immuneACCESS table is confined to in-frame rearrangements and falls short of the full clone set. An unresolved V gene accounts for under half of the shortfall where checked; the remainder is of unknown origin. The V and J calls and clone size are taken from that table; D and trimming were inferred from the DNA. This sample lists a few million clones; about 90% were detected once. Together, the top ten hold roughly 0.34% of the sample.

The donors were healthy, HIV-negative adults with no recently reported acute infections or vaccinations. Only Caucasian adults living in Nashville, Tennessee, USA were represented among the donors. CD4+ T cells were enriched by magnetic negative selection, after which naive cells were positively selected on CD45RA and the negative fraction was taken as the memory subset. Blood was collected by leukapheresis, and PBMCs were isolated by Ficoll-Histopaque density gradient centrifugation and then cryopreserved in liquid nitrogen vapor phase. Analytical flow cytometry was used to check the purity and quantity of each magnetically sorted T cell population. From each sorted fraction, genomic DNA was isolated and quantified by UV absorbance on a Nanodrop 2000c. What the research found in general, with its limitations: Pairwise subsampling indicated that sequencing depth was expected to affect the degree of clonotype sharing among donors. The small number of donors limited the genetic and exposure-history diversity represented. About 5% of naive CD4, 3.5% of naive CD8, approximately 2% of memory CD4, and 0.35% to 0.4% of memory CD8 clonotypes were shared across a few donors. Compared with non-shared clonotypes, the clonotypes found in all four sorted-subset donors had higher generation probabilities. Only blood was sampled, and tissue TCR repertoires likely differ from those in blood. Naive subsets generally had larger estimated clonotype richness than memory subsets did. Incomplete sequencing was indicated by rarefaction of sorted-subset datasets, despite the large sequencing depth.

The receptor chain draws on TRBV30 and TRBJ2-3, with 11 junctional bases fitting TRBD2. The sequencing input was naive CD4+ T cells from PBMCs. What this sample's cell subset or site label stands for: CD45RA+ positively selected. The sequence derives from a man aged 18 to 29 in good health. Some clones in this sample may be carry-over from other donors' samples. The DNA is TGTGCCTGGAGTTTGGGACTAGCGGAGCACACAGATACGCAGTATTTT. The encoded protein is CAWSLGLAEHTDTQYF.